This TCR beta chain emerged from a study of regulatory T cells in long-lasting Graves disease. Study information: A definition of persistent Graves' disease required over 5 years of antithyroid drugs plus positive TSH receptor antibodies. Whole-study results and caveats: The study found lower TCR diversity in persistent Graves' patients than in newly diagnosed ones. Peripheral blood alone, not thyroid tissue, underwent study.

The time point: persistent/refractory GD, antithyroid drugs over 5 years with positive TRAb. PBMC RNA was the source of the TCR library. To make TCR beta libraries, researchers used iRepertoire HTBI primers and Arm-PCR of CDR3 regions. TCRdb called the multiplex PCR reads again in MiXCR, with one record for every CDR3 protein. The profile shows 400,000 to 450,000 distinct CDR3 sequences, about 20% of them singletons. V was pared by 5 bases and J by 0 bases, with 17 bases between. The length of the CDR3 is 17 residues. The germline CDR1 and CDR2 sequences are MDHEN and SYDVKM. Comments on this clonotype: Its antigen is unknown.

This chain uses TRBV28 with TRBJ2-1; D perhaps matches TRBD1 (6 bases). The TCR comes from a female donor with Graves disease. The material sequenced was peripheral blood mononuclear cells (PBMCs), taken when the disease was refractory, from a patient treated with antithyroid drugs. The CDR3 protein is CASSPPTGPSSYNEQFF. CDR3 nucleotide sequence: TGTGCCAGCAGTCCACCTACAGGGCCCAGCTCCTACAATGAGCAGTTCTTC.